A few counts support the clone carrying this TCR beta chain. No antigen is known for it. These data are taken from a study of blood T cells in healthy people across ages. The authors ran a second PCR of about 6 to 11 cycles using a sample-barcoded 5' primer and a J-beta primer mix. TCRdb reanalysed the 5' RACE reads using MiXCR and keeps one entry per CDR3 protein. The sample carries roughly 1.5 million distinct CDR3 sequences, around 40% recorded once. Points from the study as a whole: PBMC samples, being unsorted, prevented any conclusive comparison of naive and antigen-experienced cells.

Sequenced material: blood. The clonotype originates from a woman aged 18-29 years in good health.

CDR3 in DNA: TGCGCCAGCAGCCCAAACAGCGGGCACTTGAACACCGGGGAGCTGTTTTTT. It specifies CASSPNSGHLNTGELFF. This chain uses TRBV5-1 with TRBJ2-2, with a possible D match to TRBD2 (6 bases). Looked up from germline, CDR1 is SGHRS and CDR2 is YFSETQ. Deletions cut 4 bases from V and 1 base from J, with 17 bases between. The CDR3 contains 17 residues.